This entry features one T cell receptor beta chain sequence. Data came from immunoSEQ multiplex PCR; TCRdb stores just in-frame clones and leaves some out. The sample lists over 40,000 clones; around nine tenths were seen once. This sample is drawn from a study of T cell changes during pregnancy in multiple sclerosis. Specimen: CD4+ T cells from peripheral blood mononuclear cells, collected in the second trimester of pregnancy. The sequence came from a female donor with multiple sclerosis, enrolled in a pregnancy study.

This CDR3 is CASSLYGQGSYEQYF. The CDR3 DNA sequence: TGTGCCAGCAGTTTATATGGGCAGGGGTCCTACGAGCAGTACTTC. The chain is built from TRBV27 and TRBJ2-7; the D gene is possibly TRBD1 (6 bases). Germline V gene lookup returns CDR1 MNHEY and CDR2 SMNVEV (reference sequence). V gave up 1 base and J gave up 1 base, with 11 bases separating them. The CDR3 sequence is 15 residues long.